What follows describes a single T cell receptor (beta chain). What it binds is not known. Assay used: immunoSEQ multiplex PCR; TCRdb lists only in-frame clones, some missing. The sample contains 78,000 or so clones, 95% to 98% of which appear only once. The record originates from a study of human thymus T cells. Findings and limits, study-wide: Thymic repertoires overlap heavily among unrelated individuals, related research has reported.

Thymic samples were excised during corrective heart operations. Germline CDR1 reads LNHDA; CDR2 reads SQIVND (reference sequence). With 6 bases removed from V and 9 bases from J, the gap between germline ends came to 20 bases. The CDR3 length is 14 residues. The TCR originated in a boy in the first two years of life with a congenital heart defect but otherwise immunologically healthy. The chain combines TRBV19 with TRBJ1-2, with D unclear. Input material: thymus tissue. CDR3 in amino acids: CASRGDGLNISYTF. CDR3 bases: TGTGCCAGTAGAGGTGACGGGTTGAATATTAGCTACACCTTC.